This TCR beta chain emerged from a study of beta chain features in type 1 diabetes. Notes on the study in general: The similarity of naive, central memory and Treg TCRB repertoires appeared greater among patients than among healthy donors. Fewer insertions but more deletions were seen at VDJ junctions in type 1 diabetes patients. Type 1 diabetes patients had TCRB CDR3s that were shorter (moderately but significantly so) in all four CD4+ subsets.

This clone was observed a few times. Antigen unknown. Expressed TCRB transcripts got sequenced, as all isolated RNA was reverse transcribed. The data were produced by immunoSEQ multiplex PCR, yet TCRdb's version contains in-frame clones alone and is incomplete. Of 95,000 to 150,000 clones in the sample, 16% are singletons; the top ten hold less than 3%. Per germline, CDR1 SGHDN and CDR2 FVKESK. The CDR3 loop spans 15 amino acids. Trimming took 3 bases from V and 5 from J, leaving 16 bases between them. The rearrangement links TRBV14 to TRBJ2-5, with D perhaps matching TRBD2 (6 bases). The receptor comes from a man younger than 40 with type 1 diabetes. The specimen was central memory CD4+ T cells from blood. The CDR3 coding sequence is TGTGCCAGCAGCCACGCGGGACTGATCATCGAGACCCAGTACTTC. Translated: CASSHAGLIIETQYF.